The clone carrying this T cell receptor beta chain was found many times. The source material, RNA transcripts, was used to amplify TCR beta CDR3 regions. HTBI primers drove first-round RT-PCR of the TCR CDR3. TCRdb ran MiXCR on the multiplex PCR reads and lists one entry per CDR3 protein. The data hold a few hundred thousand distinct CDR3 sequences, with about a sixth observed a single time. The data were obtained in a study of T cells in Graves' hyperthyroidism and ophthalmopathy. This CDR3 region has 15 residues. V lost 3 bases and J lost 2, with 13 bases in between. CDR1 and CDR2 (germline): SGHVS, FQNEAQ.

This clonotype was obtained from a woman between 35 and 50 years old with Graves' ophthalmopathy. Specimen: blood. V usage is TRBV7-8 and J usage is TRBJ1-1; D remains ambiguous. The CDR3 DNA follows: TGTGCCAGCAGCTTGATGGGAGCCCTTAACACTGAAGCTTTCTTT. It yields the protein CASSLMGALNTEAFF.